The 30 T cell receptor beta chains given below trace back to one sample, sequenced in a study of T cell changes during pregnancy in multiple sclerosis. TCRdb keeps only in-frame clones here, not all; method: immunoSEQ multiplex PCR. Counted here are 36,000 or so clones, 88% occurring once; the ten biggest clones make up just over 0.55%. The specimen comprised CD4+ T cells from peripheral blood mononuclear cells, sampled in the first trimester of pregnancy. The receptors come from a female donor with multiple sclerosis, enrolled in a pregnancy study.

The chain has TRBV30 and TRBJ1-4, with 8 bases identical to TRBD1. The CDR3 loop spans 15 amino acids. Germline V gene sequence: CDR1 GTSNPN, CDR2 SVGIG (reference sequence). J was trimmed by 4 bases and V by 2 bases; bases with no gene match: 6. The CDR3 sequence is CAWSLDRGGNEKLFF. As DNA, the CDR3 is TGTGCCTGGAGTTTAGACAGGGGCGGTAATGAAAAACTGTTTTTT.

This clone has more than one count but fewer than ten. The rearrangement links TRBV9 to TRBJ2-1; D is perhaps TRBD1 (5 bases). The CDR3 consists of 15 residues. Trimming took off 3 bases at V and 0 bases at J, with 10 bases between the two ends. Germline assignment: CDR1 SGDLS and CDR2 YYNGEE. The CDR3 sequence: CASSETESSYNEQFF. The DNA for the CDR3 is TGTGCCAGCAGCGAGACAGAGAGCTCCTACAATGAGCAGTTCTTC.

The CDR3 reads CAWSSLVKRVGSGNTIYF. For the CDR3, the DNA is TGTGCCTGGAGTTCCCTCGTGAAGCGAGTCGGCTCTGGAAACACCATATATTTT. The chain has TRBV30 and TRBJ1-3; D not resolved. CDR3 size: 18 residues. V lost 2 bases and J lost 0, with 20 bases in between. CDR1 GTSNPN and CDR2 SVGIG come from the germline V gene (reference sequence).

J is TRBJ2-2 and V is TRBV28, with 10 bases matching TRBD2. V was clipped by 7 bases and J by 0 bases; unmatched bases: 5. Per the germline V gene, CDR1 is MDHEN and CDR2 is SYDVKM. The CDR3 consists of 16 residues. The CDR3 bases are TGTGCCAGCATCCTAGCGGGAGCCCCGAACACCGGGGAGCTGTTTTTT. It specifies CASILAGAPNTGELFF.

V is TRBV29-1 and J is TRBJ1-1; D is uncertain. CDR3 length: 11 amino acids. Trimming removed 4 bases at V and 7 bases at J, with 10 bases between. Germline V gives CDR1 SQVTM, CDR2 ANQGSEA. The CDR3 reads CSVGSKSEAFF. CDR3 DNA: TGCAGCGTTGGGAGTAAGAGTGAAGCTTTCTTT.

This clone appeared once. V is TRBV19 and J is TRBJ2-1; D possibly corresponds to TRBD1 (6 bases). This CDR3 comprises 16 residues. Deletions cut 3 bases from V and 7 bases from J, with 19 bases between. Germline V gene data show CDR1 as LNHDA and CDR2 as SQIVND (reference sequence). The CDR3 nucleotides read TGTGCCAGTAGTATCACAGGGTCCCTTTGGGGGAATGAGCAGTTCTTC. This gives the protein CASSITGSLWGNEQFF.

This chain's CDR3 is CASSPLKLSGLAKNIQYF. CDR3 bases: TGTGCCAGCTCACCACTAAAGCTGAGCGGGTTAGCCAAAAACATTCAGTACTTC. The genes are TRBV18 and TRBJ2-4, with D possibly matching TRBD2 (6 bases). This CDR3 region has 18 residues. Trimming left V 1 base short and J 0 bases short, with 16 bases between. Germline CDR1 KGHSH, CDR2 LQKENI.

For the CDR3, the DNA is TGTGCCAGCAGCCGTATCGGACAGGGGCGCACTGAAGCTTTCTTT. The encoded protein is CASSRIGQGRTEAFF. The genes are TRBV28 and TRBJ1-1; 9 positions agree with TRBD1. The CDR3 sequence is 15 residues long. Germline lookup yields CDR1 MDHEN and CDR2 SYDVKM. V gave up 6 bases and J gave up 4 bases; unmatched junction bases: 9.

The chain carries TRBV6-6 and TRBJ2-2; D is unclear. Trimming left V 8 bases short and J 1 base short, with 8 bases between. CDR1 is MNHNY and CDR2 is SVGAGI in the germline V gene (reference sequence). This CDR3 is built from 13 residues. The CDR3 DNA sequence: TGTGCCAGCGGCCTCCTGAACACCGGGGAGCTGTTTTTT. This codes for CASGLLNTGELFF.

This sequence joins TRBV19 and TRBJ1-2; the match to TRBD1 covers 10 bases. The CDR3 has 14 amino acids. CDR1 is LNHDA, CDR2 SQIVND, per germline (reference sequence). V lost 6 bases and J lost 2; bases outside the gene matches: 3. CDR3 residues: CASSPGQGNYGYTF. Written as DNA, the CDR3 is TGTGCCAGTAGCCCGGGACAGGGGAACTATGGCTACACCTTC.

This clone was seen a single time. The chain recombines TRBV18 with TRBJ2-3; 8 bases line up with TRBD2. CDR3 size: 17 residues. Germline V gives CDR1 KGHSH, CDR2 LQKENI. The V gene end was trimmed by 6 bases and the J gene end by 2 bases; junction bases not matched to a gene: 13. The DNA of the CDR3 is TGTGCCAGCTCTCTTTATCCGGGAGGGCCCAACACAGATACGCAGTATTTT. Translation: CASSLYPGGPNTDTQYF.

The chain couples TRBV19 to TRBJ1-2; weak D call: TRBD1 (6 bases). This CDR3 has 14 amino acids. V was cut by 6 bases and J by 5 bases, with 16 bases left in between. Germline lookup yields CDR1 LNHDA and CDR2 SQIVND (reference sequence). This chain's CDR3 is CASSTKGQTYGYTF. DNA of the CDR3: TGTGCCAGTAGCACTAAAGGACAGACTTATGGCTACACCTTC. Using reference TRBV19 and TRBJ1-2 for the parts outside the CDR3, the full variable domain is DGGITQSPKYLFRKEGQNVTLSCEQNLNHDAMYWYRQDPGQGLRLIYYSQIVNDFQKGDIAEGYSVSREKKESFPLTVTSAQKNPTAFYLCASSTKGQTYGYTFGSGTRLTVV.

This chain joins TRBV11-1 and TRBJ2-1; weak D call: TRBD1 (5 bases). Germline assignment: CDR1 SGHAT and CDR2 FQDESV (reference sequence). The CDR3 contains 15 residues. V shed 7 bases and J shed 5 bases, with 18 bases lying between them. The CDR3: CASTNPPTENNEQFF. The CDR3 coding sequence is TGTGCCAGCACCAACCCCCCGACAGAGAACAATGAGCAGTTCTTC.

CDR3 DNA: TGTGCCAGCAGCTTAGGACTGGTTCCCTCCGGGGAGCTGTTTTTT. Protein: CASSLGLVPSGELFF. The genes are TRBV7-2 and TRBJ2-2; D is unclear. Germline lookup yields CDR1 SGHTA and CDR2 FQGNSA. V was clipped by 1 base and J by 6 bases, with 12 bases between them. The CDR3 spans 15 residues.

In this sample, this clone turned up once. This sequence joins TRBV30 and TRBJ2-7; maybe TRBD1 (5 bases). The ends were cut back, 0 bases at V and 2 bases at J, with 11 bases in the middle. This CDR3 comprises 14 residues. Germline values: CDR1 GTSNPN, CDR2 SVGIG (reference sequence). The CDR3 reads CAWSVIGVPYEQYF. CDR3 nucleotides: TGTGCCTGGAGTGTGATAGGGGTGCCCTACGAGCAGTACTTC.

This clone was seen a few times. The chain employs TRBV29-1 and TRBJ2-1, with 16 bases aligning to TRBD2. The CDR3 is 14 residues long. From germline, CDR1 is SQVTM and CDR2 ANQGSEA. V lost 7 bases and J lost 10; bases outside the gene matches: 7. DNA of the CDR3: TGCAGCGCCGGGACTAGCGGGAGGGTAGGAGAGCAGTTCTTC. Protein sequence: CSAGTSGRVGEQFF.

This rearrangement joins TRBV30 to TRBJ2-7; 7 positions match TRBD2. With V trimmed by 5 bases and J by 1 base, 14 bases remained unmatched. CDR1 GTSNPN and CDR2 SVGIG come from the germline V gene (reference sequence). This CDR3 contains 16 residues. The CDR3 loop reads CAWDPGGEPSSYEQYF. DNA for the CDR3: TGTGCCTGGGATCCGGGGGGAGAGCCATCATCCTACGAGCAGTACTTC.

The chain combines TRBV23-1 with TRBJ2-7; D possibly corresponds to TRBD1 (7 bases). TRBV23-1 is noted as an ORF with a role that remains uncertain. The CDR3 spans 14 residues. V lost 8 bases to trimming and J lost 2 bases, with 16 bases between them. The CDR3 is CASQTAGQTYEQYF. CDR3 in DNA: TGCGCCAGCCAAACGGCGGGACAGACCTACGAGCAGTACTTC.

V and J are TRBV7-8 and TRBJ1-1; D is undetermined. Trimming shortened V by 4 bases and J by 2 bases, and 8 bases separated the two germline ends. CDR1 is SGHVS and CDR2 is FQNEAQ in the germline V gene. The CDR3 spans 13 residues. CDR3 residues: CASSSNTNTEAFF. The CDR3 DNA reads TGTGCCAGCAGCTCAAACACCAACACTGAAGCTTTCTTT.

The CDR3 DNA follows: TGTGCCAGCAGCCTTTCCCCAGCGGGACTTAACAATGAGCAGTTCTTC. Translated, it gives CASSLSPAGLNNEQFF. The chain combines TRBV6-6 with TRBJ2-1; 7 bases are a match to TRBD2. V lost 6 bases, J lost 5 bases, and 13 bases stayed unmatched. The CDR3 is 16 residues long. Germline V CDR1 and CDR2: MNHNY, SVGAGI (reference sequence).

The chain carries TRBV6-6 and TRBJ1-5; D gene unclear. Per germline, CDR1 MNHNY and CDR2 SVGAGI (reference sequence). This CDR3 region has 12 residues. V was cut by 0 bases and J by 8 bases, with 5 bases left in between. The CDR3 region is CASSYSSEPQHF. The CDR3, as DNA: TGTGCCAGCAGTTACTCGTCGGAGCCCCAGCATTTT.

The rearrangement joins TRBV2 to TRBJ1-5, with D maybe TRBD1 (6 bases). The CDR3 contains 14 residues. V shed 7 bases and J shed 5 bases, with 15 bases lying between them. The germline V gene has CDR1 SNHLY and CDR2 FYNNEI. For the CDR3, the DNA is TGTGCCAGCATAGGGGGGCGGGGGGATCAGCCCCAGCATTTT. Encoded protein: CASIGGRGDQPQHF.

For the CDR3, the DNA is TGTGCCAGCAGCTTAGGACAGGGGCGCGTAGTAGGGGACAATGAGCAGTTCTTC. Its translation is CASSLGQGRVVGDNEQFF. The chain joins TRBV7-2 to TRBJ2-1; 8 bases are shared with TRBD1. Germline V gene data show CDR1 as SGHTA and CDR2 as FQGNSA. The CDR3 loop spans 18 amino acids. The J segment lost 5 bases and the V segment lost 1 base, leaving 13 bases of the junction unmatched.

V is TRBV9 and J is TRBJ2-7; 9 nucleotides align to TRBD1. V gave up 0 bases and J gave up 5 bases; unmatched junction bases: 9. The CDR3 spans 16 residues. The germline CDR1 and CDR2 sequences are SGDLS and YYNGEE. The CDR3 loop is CASSVGLGQGLDEQYF. The CDR3 DNA follows: TGTGCCAGCAGCGTAGGACTGGGACAGGGTCTAGACGAGCAGTACTTC.

The V gene is TRBV5-1, the J gene TRBJ1-1, with D perhaps TRBD1 (5 bases). Trimming took 4 bases from V and 3 from J, leaving 13 bases between them. CDR3 size: 14 residues. Germline V lookup: CDR1 SGHRS, CDR2 YFSETQ. The CDR3 DNA sequence: TGCGCCAGCAGCGCCGCTTGGGGGGACACTGAAGCTTTCTTT. Translating gives CASSAAWGDTEAFF.

In this sample, this clone turned up once. The genes are TRBV11-2 and TRBJ2-7; 7 bases line up with TRBD1. Germline V CDR1 and CDR2: SGHAT, FQNNGV. V was pared by 5 bases and J by 2 bases, with 3 bases of the junction left unmatched. The CDR3 is 13 amino acids. CDR3 region: CASSRDSTYEQYF. The CDR3 nucleotides are TGTGCCAGCAGCCGGGACAGTACCTACGAGCAGTACTTC. Supplemented by reference TRBV11-2 and TRBJ2-7, the full variable domain reads EAGVAQSPRYKIIEKRQSVAFWCNPISGHATLYWYQQILGQGPKLLIQFQNNGVVDDSQLPKDRFSAERLKGVDSTLKIQPAKLEDSAVYLCASSRDSTYEQYFGPGTRLTVT.

Only a few counts were recorded for this clone. The chain employs TRBV6-6 and TRBJ1-5, with 9 positions matching TRBD1. Germline trimming cut 2 bases from V and 4 bases from J; bases unmatched to any gene: 6. The CDR3 contains 16 residues. CDR1 is MNHNY, CDR2 SVGAGI, per germline (reference sequence). The CDR3 DNA reads TGTGCCAGCAGTTACACGGGACAGGGAGGTAATCAGCCCCAGCATTTT. Its protein is CASSYTGQGGNQPQHF.

V gene TRBV5-1 combines with J gene TRBJ1-3; 8 bases are shared with TRBD1. Trimming at V came to 4 bases and at J to 2 bases, leaving 2 bases not matched to a gene. The CDR3 has 14 residues. CDR1 and CDR2 from the germline V gene are SGHRS and YFSETQ. As DNA, the CDR3 is TGCGCCAGCAGCCCGGACAGGGCTGGAAACACCATATATTTT. Translated: CASSPDRAGNTIYF.

This clone was counted only a few times. This chain joins TRBV4-1 and TRBJ1-1; D ambiguous. Per the germline V gene, CDR1 is MGHRA and CDR2 is YSYEKL. V dropped 4 bases and J dropped 11 bases, with 20 bases sitting between them. There are 14 residues in the CDR3. CDR3 coding DNA: TGCGCCAGCAGCCCTCTCCTAAGAGAGGGAACGGCTTTCTTT. As protein: CASSPLLREGTAFF.

This chain uses TRBV5-4 with TRBJ2-7; 7 bases agree with TRBD1. The trim removed 4 bases at V and 3 bases at J, leaving 4 bases unmatched. This CDR3 is 13 amino acids long. Germline CDR1 reads SGHNT; CDR2 reads YYREEE (reference sequence). The CDR3 is CASSPGQNYEQYF. The CDR3 DNA reads as TGTGCCAGCAGCCCGGGACAGAACTACGAGCAGTACTTC.